These 28 T cell receptor beta chains came from one sample sequenced in a study of T cells in women clearing cervical HPV infection. Generated by immunoSEQ multiplex PCR, the TCRdb table keeps only in-frame clones and is missing some. The sample spans 30,000 to 45,000 clones; the ten largest clones claim 3.7%. The specimen sequenced was blood buffy coat. Receptor source: a woman between 18 and 70 years old with a cervical HPV16 infection that either progressed to CIN3+ or cleared (not recorded which).

With respect to this clone: From the germline J gene comes the end of the CDR3, since the read stops 3 residues before it. The chain carries TRBV12-3 or TRBV12-4 and TRBJ2-7, with TRBD2 matching 7 bases. The V and J ends lost 6 bases and 3 bases, in that order; junction bases with no gene match: 17. CDR3 size: 17 residues. The chain's CDR3 is CASSLGFSASGSYEQYF. CDR3 DNA (partial): TGTGCCAGCAGCCTCGGGTTTTCTGCTAGCGGAAGCTACGAG.

As to this clone: The read terminates 3 residues before the CDR3 end, so the remaining end is supplied by the germline J gene. The rearrangement joins TRBV5-4 to TRBJ2-3; D perhaps matches TRBD1 (5 bases). The V gene lost 0 bases and the J gene lost 1 base, with 6 bases spanning the gap. The germline V gene encodes CDR1 SGHNT and CDR2 YYREEE (reference sequence). CDR3 length equals 14 residues. The CDR3 sequence: CASSLGQRTDTQYF. CDR3 DNA (partial): TGTGCCAGCAGCTTGGGACAGCGCACAGATACG.

Comments on this clone: The read ends 3 residues before the CDR3 terminus; that terminus is restored from the germline J gene. This rearrangement joins TRBV24-1 to TRBJ2-6; the match to TRBD1 covers 12 bases. The CDR3 runs to 19 residues. V lost 4 bases and J lost 2; bases outside the gene matches: 8. In germline, CDR1 is KGHDR, CDR2 SFDVKD. The sequenced part of the CDR3 DNA is TGTGCCACCAGTGACCGGGACAGGGGGCTTCATGCTGGGGCCAACGTC. Translation: CATSDRDRGLHAGANV. The full CDR3 protein reads CATSDRDRGLHAGANVLTF.

On this clone itself: The read ends 3 residues before the CDR3 terminus; that terminus is restored from the germline J gene. The rearrangement joins TRBV19 to TRBJ2-7, with TRBD1 matching over 7 bases. The V gene's germline CDR1 is LNHDA and CDR2 SQIVND (reference sequence). The J segment lost 1 base and the V segment lost 8 bases, leaving 5 bases of the junction unmatched. There are 13 residues in the CDR3. The covered CDR3 bases are TGTGCCAGTGGCCGGGGACAGTCCTACGAG. This encodes CASGRGQSYE. The full CDR3 is CASGRGQSYEQYF.

As concerns this clone: The read ends 3 residues early relative to the CDR3; the germline J gene fills the gap. The chain carries TRBV5-1 and TRBJ1-3; D remains ambiguous. CDR3 length: 15 amino acids. CDR1 SGHRS and CDR2 YFSETQ come from the germline V gene. The V gene lost 4 bases and the J gene lost 0 bases, with 11 bases spanning the gap. The part of the CDR3 DNA that was read is TGCGCCAGCAGCGAGCGGACCGGCTCTGGAAACACC. The encoded protein is CASSERTGSGNT. The CDR3 in full is CASSERTGSGNTIYF.

On this clone: Read coverage stops 3 residues before the CDR3 terminus; the germline J gene supplies the remainder. This rearrangement joins TRBV7-3 to TRBJ2-7; the D is unclear. The CDR3 length is 14 residues. Germline lookup yields CDR1 SGHTA and CDR2 FQGTGA. V lost 5 bases and J lost 0, with 11 bases in between. The sequenced part of the CDR3 DNA is TGTGCCAGCAGCCCTTCCAGTGTCTCCTACGAG. It translates to CASSPSSVSYE. The full CDR3 sequence reads CASSPSSVSYEQYF.

Of note for this clone: The CDR3 end falls 3 residues outside the read, so it is completed with the germline J gene. The rearrangement uses TRBV30 and TRBJ2-7; D unresolved. CDR1 and CDR2 (germline): GTSNPN, SVGIG (reference sequence). V shed 2 bases and J shed 2 bases, with 10 bases lying between them. The CDR3 spans 13 residues. The sequenced part of the CDR3 DNA is TGTGCCTGGAGTCTTCCTCGGGCCTACGAG. It is translated as CAWSLPRAYE. The CDR3 reads in full as CAWSLPRAYEQYF.

Comments on this clone: The read falls 3 residues short of the CDR3 end, and the missing part is taken from the germline J gene. The J gene is TRBJ1-2, the V gene TRBV7-9; D remains ambiguous. Per germline, CDR1 SEHNR and CDR2 FQNEAQ (reference sequence). The CDR3 loop spans 15 amino acids. CDR3 amino acids: CASSPNPSWAKTYTF. The DNA read from the CDR3 is TGTGCCAGCAGCCCGAATCCGAGTTGGGCGAAAACG.

Note on this clone: The read gets to within 3 residues of the CDR3 end, and the germline J gene fills in the rest. The chain couples TRBV7-2 to TRBJ1-1; 8 nucleotides line up with TRBD1. V lost 8 bases to trimming and J lost 4 bases; unmatched junction nucleotides: 9. CDR1 and CDR2 (germline): SGHTA, FQGNSA. The CDR3 extends over 14 amino acids. Incomplete CDR3 DNA: TGTGCCAGCGGCCCCGGGACAGGCCGCACTGAA. Its protein is CASGPGTGRTE. The whole CDR3 region reads CASGPGTGRTEAFF.

As to this clone: Read sequence stops 3 residues before the CDR3 end, and the germline J gene provides the missing end. V and J are TRBV20-1 and TRBJ2-7, with 7 nucleotides matching TRBD2. Trimming took 6 bases from V and 2 from J; bases not matched to a gene: 4. From germline, CDR1 is DFQATT and CDR2 SNEGSKA (reference sequence). This CDR3 has 12 amino acids. The CDR3 spells CSAGGKTYEQYF. The CDR3 DNA, read in part, is TGCAGTGCCGGGGGGAAAACCTACGAG.

Of note for this clone: The CDR3 end falls 3 residues outside the read, so it is completed with the germline J gene. The rearrangement uses TRBV20-1 and TRBJ2-7; 9 bases map to TRBD1. Trimming took 4 bases from V and 2 from J; bases not matched to a gene: 21. Germline V CDR1 and CDR2: DFQATT, SNEGSKA (reference sequence). The CDR3 is made up of 19 amino acids. Incomplete CDR3 DNA: TGCAGTGCTAATCGCCCGGGACAGGGAAGCCACGGGATACCCTACGAG. This encodes CSANRPGQGSHGIPYE. The full CDR3 sequence reads CSANRPGQGSHGIPYEQYF.

Comments on this clone: The read stops 3 residues short of the end of the CDR3; the missing end is completed from the germline J gene. V is TRBV6-1 and J is TRBJ1-3; D remains unclear. V was cut by 0 bases and J by 0 bases, with 6 bases left in between. Germline values: CDR1 MNHNS, CDR2 SASEGT. The CDR3 extends over 15 amino acids. The CDR3 bases that were read are TGTGCCAGCAGTGAAGCAACACGCTCTGGAAACACC. It codes for CASSEATRSGNT. The entire CDR3 protein is CASSEATRSGNTIYF.

A word on this clone: The read ends 3 residues shy of where the CDR3 ends; the end is completed using the germline J gene. The V call is TRBV14, the J call TRBJ2-7; the D is unclear. Germline V gives CDR1 SGHDN, CDR2 FVKESK. The CDR3 loop spans 11 amino acids. Trimming removed 0 bases from V and 6 bases from J, with 3 bases in between. CDR3 DNA, as far as it was read: TGTGCCAGCAGCCAAGATCTCGAG. Its translation: CASSQDLE. The complete CDR3 protein is CASSQDLEQYF.

Comment on this clone: The CDR3 goes on 3 residues after the read ends, and that part is filled in from the germline J gene. The J gene is TRBJ1-2, the V gene TRBV11-2, with a possible D match to TRBD1 (6 bases). This CDR3 comprises 13 residues. Germline V gene lookup returns CDR1 SGHAT and CDR2 FQNNGV. Trimming left V 2 bases short and J 7 bases short, with 11 bases between. CDR3 bases read: TGTGCCAGCAGCTTACCAGGGGAGGGTGGC. This gives the protein CASSLPGEGG. From start to end, the CDR3 is CASSLPGEGGYTF.

About this clone itself: The read terminates 3 residues ahead of where the CDR3 ends, so the germline J gene completes it. V usage is TRBV4-1 and J usage is TRBJ2-5, with D possibly matching TRBD1 (5 bases). The CDR3 sequence is 16 residues long. The germline gives CDR1 MGHRA, CDR2 YSYEKL. V was trimmed by 3 bases and J by 5 bases, leaving 19 bases between them. The sequenced part of the CDR3 DNA is TGCGCCAGCAGCCAGCCTACAGGCGTGGGGCGGGAGACC. Protein: CASSQPTGVGRET. In full, the CDR3 reads CASSQPTGVGRETQYF.

Remarks on this clone: The sequenced fragment ends 3 residues before the CDR3 boundary, so the rest is inferred from the germline J gene. The chain has TRBV6-2 or TRBV6-3 and TRBJ1-5, with a weak D call TRBD1 (5 bases). The length of the CDR3 is 15 residues. Germline CDR1 and CDR2: MNHEY and SVGEGT. The ends were cut back, 4 bases at V and 3 bases at J, with 13 bases in the middle. The covered CDR3 bases are TGTGCCAGCAGTTCGCGGGGGGGATTCAATCAGCCC. Amino acids: CASSSRGGFNQP. The CDR3, in full, reads CASSSRGGFNQPQHF.

Concerning this clone itself: The CDR3 goes on 3 residues after the read ends, and that part is filled in from the germline J gene. The J gene is TRBJ2-5, the V gene TRBV11-2; 7 bases are a match to TRBD1. CDR3 size: 15 residues. V shed 5 bases and J 5 bases; nucleotides not matched to a gene: 11. Germline V lookup: CDR1 SGHAT, CDR2 FQNNGV. CDR3 DNA (partial): TGTGCCAGCAGCCCAGGCAGGGGGTCTCGGGAGACC. It specifies CASSPGRGSRET. The entire CDR3 protein reads CASSPGRGSRETQYF. Filled out from reference TRBV11-2 and TRBJ2-5, the complete variable domain reads EAGVAQSPRYKIIEKRQSVAFWCNPISGHATLYWYQQILGQGPKLLIQFQNNGVVDDSQLPKDRFSAERLKGVDSTLKIQPAKLEDSAVYLCASSPGRGSRETQYFGPGTRLLVL.

Of note for this clone: With the read ending 3 residues before the CDR3 end, the germline J gene is used to fill in that end. The chain joins TRBV20-1 to TRBJ1-2, with unresolved D. In germline, CDR1 is DFQATT, CDR2 SNEGSKA (reference sequence). The CDR3 totals 12 residues. The covered CDR3 bases are TGCAGTGCTAGCGGCTACAACGGGGGC. This sequence encodes CSASGYNGG. The entire CDR3 reads CSASGYNGGYTF.

As concerns this clone: The read is 3 residues too short to cover the CDR3 end, so that end is filled in from the germline J gene. This sequence joins TRBV30 and TRBJ2-7; 7 bases align to TRBD1. V shed 0 bases, J shed 3 bases, and the junction held 8 bases outside the gene matches. Germline loops: CDR1 GTSNPN, CDR2 SVGIG (reference sequence). This CDR3 is built from 15 residues. CDR3 bases read: TGTGCCTGGAGTGTGAGGACAGGCCTCCTCTACGAG. Translated, it gives CAWSVRTGLLYE. The whole CDR3 sequence is CAWSVRTGLLYEQYF.

On this clone: The read ends 3 residues before the CDR3 terminus; that terminus is restored from the germline J gene. The V and J genes are TRBV14 and TRBJ2-3, with D hard to call. V dropped 2 bases and J dropped 7 bases, with 7 bases sitting between them. CDR3 length equals 12 residues. CDR1 SGHDN and CDR2 FVKESK come from the germline V gene. The sequenced CDR3 bases are TGTGCCAGCAGCCAATTGAGGTATACG. Translating it yields CASSQLRYT. From start to end, the CDR3 is CASSQLRYTQYF.

Details on this clone: The CDR3 goes on 3 residues after the read ends, and that part is filled in from the germline J gene. The same CDR3 can be traced to other DNA sequences in this sample. The J gene is TRBJ1-5, the V gene TRBV6-4; TRBD1 might be the D (6 bases). Trimming removed 0 bases from V and 4 bases from J, with 19 bases in between. CDR3 length: 18 amino acids. In germline, CDR1 is MRHNA, CDR2 SNTAGT. The CDR3 bases that were read are TGTGCCAGCAGTGACTCGACAAGTTGGACAGAAAGGAATCAGCCC. Amino acid sequence: CASSDSTSWTERNQP. The full CDR3 sequence reads CASSDSTSWTERNQPQHF.

Comments on this clone: The read is 3 residues too short to cover the CDR3 end, so that end is filled in from the germline J gene. V is TRBV29-1 and J is TRBJ2-1; a weak D match, TRBD2 (6 bases). V lost 7 bases, J lost 7 bases, and 14 bases lay in between. Germline CDR1 is SQVTM and CDR2 is ANQGSEA. The CDR3 has 12 residues. The CDR3 loop is CSGGRTKNEQFF. CDR3 DNA (partial): TGCAGCGGCGGTCGGACTAAGAATGAG.

As concerns this clone: The sequenced fragment ends 3 residues before the CDR3 boundary, so the rest is inferred from the germline J gene. V and J are TRBV20-1 and TRBJ1-1, with a tentative D call TRBD1 (5 bases). This CDR3 is 11 amino acids long. The germline CDR1 and CDR2 sequences are DFQATT and SNEGSKA (reference sequence). The CDR3 here is CSAAGEKLAFF. Incomplete CDR3 DNA: TGCAGTGCCGCGGGGGAAAAGTTG.

In regard to this clone: The read falls 3 residues short of the CDR3 end, and the missing part is taken from the germline J gene. This rearrangement joins TRBV2 to TRBJ2-7; D is unresolved. The CDR3 length is 14 residues. Trimming removed 2 bases at V and 3 bases at J, with 11 bases between. The germline gives CDR1 SNHLY, CDR2 FYNNEI. The CDR3 sequence: CASSEYRGGYEQYF. Partial CDR3 DNA: TGTGCCAGCAGTGAATATAGAGGCGGCTACGAG.

On this clone: From the germline J gene comes the end of the CDR3, since the read stops 3 residues before it. The rearrangement links TRBV4-1 to TRBJ2-7; no definite D call. CDR1 and CDR2 from the germline V gene are MGHRA and YSYEKL. V was cut by 4 bases and J by 0 bases, with 10 bases left in between. CDR3 size: 14 residues. CDR3: CASSLKQSSYEQYF. Partial CDR3 DNA: TGCGCCAGCAGCCTGAAACAGAGCTCCTACGAG.

Comment on this clone: The read falls 3 residues short of the CDR3 end, and the missing part is taken from the germline J gene. This chain joins TRBV7-2 and TRBJ1-1; unclear D gene. The CDR3 is 14 residues long. Deletions cut 10 bases from V and 5 bases from J, with 20 bases between. Germline loops: CDR1 SGHTA, CDR2 FQGNSA. Here the CDR3 reads CATKVLIGVTEAFF. CDR3 DNA, as far as it was read: TGTGCCACTAAAGTCCTCATCGGGGTAACTGAA.

Concerning this clone itself: The DNA ends 3 residues before the CDR3 does, and the rest of the CDR3 is filled in from the germline J gene. The rearrangement links TRBV6-1 to TRBJ2-6; D gene ambiguous. Per germline, CDR1 MNHNS and CDR2 SASEGT. The CDR3 totals 14 residues. The germline V and J ends were trimmed by 3 bases and 1 base, with 4 bases remaining between them. CDR3 residues: CASSDLSGANVLTF. The CDR3 DNA, read in part, is TGTGCCAGCAGTGATTTATCTGGGGCCAACGTC.

As for this clone: The read halts 3 residues ahead of the CDR3 end, with the missing end drawn from the germline J gene. The chain employs TRBV9 and TRBJ2-1; D is unclear. CDR1 is SGDLS, CDR2 YYNGEE, per germline. The V gene lost 0 bases and the J gene lost 9 bases, with 13 bases spanning the gap. The CDR3 has 14 residues. Incomplete CDR3 DNA: TGTGCCAGCAGCGTAGGGCGATCATCAGGTGAG. Its protein is CASSVGRSSGE. The complete CDR3 sequence is CASSVGRSSGEQFF.